The clone carrying this T cell receptor (beta chain) was counted at least ten times. No antigen is known for it. The data were taken from a study of metastatic and nonmetastatic thyroid tumors. Overall study context: Both malignant and benign thyroid patients supplied peripheral blood and tumor or nodule tissue samples, across which the repertoires of these patients were then compared.

Per the original data handling: Researchers built a distant-metastasis classifier for papillary thyroid cancer that drew on CDR3 differences across clinicopathological groups. TCRdb reprocessed the PCR reads using MiXCR. It is TCRdb's table, rather than the study itself, that gives the V and J calls and clone size. The sample has 15,000 to 18,000 clones; roughly 21% are singletons. Ahead of thyroid surgery, no patient had received treatment of any kind. Germline lookup yields CDR1 SEHNR and CDR2 FQNEAQ (reference sequence). The CDR3 sequence is 15 residues long. Trimming removed 2 bases at V and 3 bases at J, with 10 bases between. General study results and limits: Reports indicated that malignant thyroid tumors showed significantly higher TCR beta diversity than benign nodules did, in blood and tumor.

The chain uses TRBV7-9 and TRBJ1-4; TRBD1 is a possible D gene (5 bases). The sequence derives from a female donor with papillary thyroid cancer or a benign thyroid nodule (not recorded which). Some clones in this sample may be carry-over from other donors' samples. The sequenced sample consisted of tumor tissue. DNA for the CDR3: TGTGCCAGCAGCTTAAAGCAGGGACCTAATGAAAAACTGTTTTTT. It translates to CASSLKQGPNEKLFF.